This T cell receptor beta chain came from a study of blood T cell repertoires in COVID-19. Study details: The samples span acute and convalescent COVID-19 from the United States, Italy and Spain. Sample material is recorded as cDNA or gDNA derived from T cells, B-cell-depleted T cells, or PBMCs.

Germline CDR1 is SGHRS and CDR2 is YFSETQ. CDR3 size: 16 residues. V gave up 0 bases and J gave up 9 bases; unmatched junction bases: 9. In the authors' methods: Estimates of nucleated cell counts were drawn from the amplification of reference gene primers. Measured with immunoSEQ multiplex PCR; TCRdb has only the in-frame clones, and not every one. V and J calls and clone size are given by that table; D and trimming were obtained from the DNA. The sample includes 150,000 or so clones, roughly 89% of them seen just once. The chain links TRBV5-1 to TRBJ2-1; 10 positions match TRBD2. The sample taken for sequencing was peripheral blood. This clonotype originated in a human donor in a cohort sampled during active COVID-19. The CDR3: CASSLGLAGAGGEQFF. The CDR3 coding sequence is TGCGCCAGCAGCTTGGGGCTAGCGGGAGCCGGGGGTGAGCAGTTCTTC.